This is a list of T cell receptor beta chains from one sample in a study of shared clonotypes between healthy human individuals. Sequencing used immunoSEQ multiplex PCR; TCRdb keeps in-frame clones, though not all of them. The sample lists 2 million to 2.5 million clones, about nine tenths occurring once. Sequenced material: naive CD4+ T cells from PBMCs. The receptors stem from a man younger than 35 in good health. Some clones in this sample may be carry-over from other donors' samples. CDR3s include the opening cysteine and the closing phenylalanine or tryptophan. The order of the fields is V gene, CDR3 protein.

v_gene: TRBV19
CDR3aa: CASSGGGLGEKLFF

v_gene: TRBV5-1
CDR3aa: CASSLWGSSTDTQYF

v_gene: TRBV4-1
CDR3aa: CASSRQGGTGELFF

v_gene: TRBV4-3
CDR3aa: CASSLVLTGANEKLFF

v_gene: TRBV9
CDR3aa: CASSVANREVGGYTF

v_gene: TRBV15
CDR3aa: CATRRVGTSGRYEQFF

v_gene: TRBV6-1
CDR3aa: CASLPDGTSEQYF

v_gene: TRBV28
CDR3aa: CASSSGGASLGNTIYF

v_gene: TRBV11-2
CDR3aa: CASRPRQGSTEAFF

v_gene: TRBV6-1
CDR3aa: CASRGLARSTDTQYF

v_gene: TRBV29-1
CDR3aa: CSVEQGWTEAFF

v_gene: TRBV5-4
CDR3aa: CASSLAGAGGYTF

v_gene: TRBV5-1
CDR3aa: CASSLAGGAKNIQYF

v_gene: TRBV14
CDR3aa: CASSPLGSTPWKTQYF

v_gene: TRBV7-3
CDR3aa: CASSLNVAKNIQYF

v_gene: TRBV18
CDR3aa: CASSPPDSLGAGELFF

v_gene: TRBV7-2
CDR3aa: CASSLIVPREQFF

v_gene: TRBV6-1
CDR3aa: CASSDTGRATEAFF

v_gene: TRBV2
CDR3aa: CASTLDGSYEQYF

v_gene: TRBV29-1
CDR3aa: CSGRGVVPGGRWGTEAFF

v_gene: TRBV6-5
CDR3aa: CASSYTRDYTREQFF

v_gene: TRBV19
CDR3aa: CASSISGYEQYF

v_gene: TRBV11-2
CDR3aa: CASSLKGASQYF

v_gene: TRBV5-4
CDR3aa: CASSLRTGMNTEAFF

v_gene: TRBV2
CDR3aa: CASSRDGVGELFF

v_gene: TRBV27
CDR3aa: CASSLPSGVNNEQFF

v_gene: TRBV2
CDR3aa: CASSVGGF

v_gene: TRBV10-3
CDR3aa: CAISESGARNPQETQYF

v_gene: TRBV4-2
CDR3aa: CASSQFWEGTEAFF

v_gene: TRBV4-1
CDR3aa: CASSQDIARQAKNIQYF

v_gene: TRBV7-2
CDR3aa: CATRAGAWETQYF